The clone carrying this T cell receptor (beta chain) came up a few times. Its target is not known. V was trimmed by 4 bases and J by 0 bases, leaving 7 bases between them. The CDR3 has 14 residues. The library protocol tagged each TCR cDNA with a unique molecular identifier. Each CDR3 protein gets one entry after TCRdb re-called the 5' RACE reads with MiXCR. The sample contains about 85,000 distinct CDR3 sequences, about 20% of which appear only once. The data belong to a study of spatial heterogeneity in lung cancer. Study-level findings and limits: Blood contained ubiquitous expanded tumor TCRs more at resection than at follow-up.

Regarding time point: sample taken at primary tumor resection. Unsorted whole RNA samples from tumor, nontumor lung or frozen PBMC were sequenced. Around 70 TRACERx patients with early, untreated non-small cell lung cancer donated samples. The clonotype comes from a male donor with early-stage non-small cell lung cancer. The V call is TRBV12-3 or TRBV12-4, the J call TRBJ1-5; tentative D call: TRBD1 (5 bases). The material was PBMCs, obtained at surgery. The DNA of the CDR3 is TGTGCCAGCAGTTCACAGGATAGCAATCAGCCCCAGCATTTT. Translation gives CASSSQDSNQPQHF.